One sample yielded the 13 T cell receptor beta chains listed below, sequenced in a study of T-cell reconstitution after alpha-beta-depleted transplantation in children. Molecular barcoding with unique molecular identifiers was used for the TCRbeta library. Via MiXCR, TCRdb re-called the PCR reads, giving one row per CDR3 protein. The table lists approximately 400,000 distinct CDR3 sequences, 15% to 20% of them singletons. Source: PBMCs, mostly from graft donor cells, taken 360 days after TCRalphabeta/CD19-depleted stem cell transplant. The receptors derive from a boy under two years old who had a stem cell transplant for Wiskott-Aldrich syndrome, so the T cells may come from the graft donor.

CDR3: CASSSRLRSGANVLTF. DNA for the CDR3: TGTGCCAGCAGCTCTAGGCTCCGCTCTGGGGCCAACGTCCTGACTTTC. The genes are TRBV5-6 and TRBJ2-6; no definite D call. Germline V gene sequence: CDR1 SGHDT, CDR2 YYEEEE. V was shortened by 3 bases and J by 0 bases, with 10 bases between the two germline ends. This CDR3 is built from 16 residues.

The chain carries TRBV5-1 and TRBJ2-7; D is possibly TRBD1 (5 bases). The V gene's germline CDR1 is SGHRS and CDR2 YFSETQ. The CDR3 spans 14 residues. The V end was cut by 0 bases, the J end by 3 bases, with 10 bases between. CDR3 coding DNA: TGCGCCAGCAGCTTGGGGCCAGGGTACTACGAGCAGTACTTC. Protein product: CASSLGPGYYEQYF.

This clonotype was picked up a small number of times. This rearrangement joins TRBV20-1 to TRBJ2-7, with D possibly TRBD1 on 6 matching bases. The CDR3 contains 16 residues. Trimming removed 0 bases at V and 2 bases at J, with 17 bases between. CDR1 and CDR2 from the germline V gene are DFQATT and SNEGSKA (reference sequence). CDR3 region: CSARDPLGHPTYEQYF. CDR3 bases: TGCAGTGCTAGAGATCCCCTGGGACATCCCACCTACGAGCAGTACTTC.

The chain employs TRBV12-3 or TRBV12-4 and TRBJ1-3; a possible D gene is TRBD1 (5 bases). CDR3 size: 14 residues. The ends were cut back, 5 bases at V and 8 bases at J, with 16 bases in the middle. The CDR3 bases are TGTGCCAGCAGTCTCAGGGTTAGAGGGGACACCATATATTTT. Residues: CASSLRVRGDTIYF.

This clonotype has more than one count but fewer than ten. This chain connects TRBV20-1 to TRBJ2-6, with a tentative D call TRBD1 (5 bases). This CDR3 has 14 amino acids. V lost 3 bases and J 0 bases, leaving 6 bases between the germline ends. Looked up from germline, CDR1 is DFQATT and CDR2 is SNEGSKA (reference sequence). CDR3 protein: CSASRVSGANVLTF. In DNA, the CDR3 is TGCAGTGCTAGCAGGGTCTCTGGGGCCAACGTCCTGACTTTC.

This clonotype was seen only a few times. The chain recombines TRBV5-1 with TRBJ2-7; 8 bases line up with TRBD1. The CDR3 sequence is 15 residues long. CDR1 and CDR2 from the germline V gene are SGHRS and YFSETQ. The J segment lost 1 base and the V segment lost 3 bases, leaving 6 bases of the junction unmatched. The chain's CDR3 is CASSWGTGNSYEQYF. The CDR3 DNA sequence: TGCGCCAGCAGCTGGGGGACAGGAAATTCCTACGAGCAGTACTTC.

This clonotype was picked up a small number of times. The V call is TRBV11-2, the J call TRBJ2-3; TRBD1 matches 12 bases. Trimming removed 3 bases from V and 0 bases from J; junction bases left unmatched: 1. Germline values: CDR1 SGHAT, CDR2 FQNNGV. CDR3 length equals 16 residues. CDR3 nucleotides: TGTGCCAGCAGCTTGGGGACAGGGGGCAGCACAGATACGCAGTATTTT. Amino acid sequence: CASSLGTGGSTDTQYF.

The rearrangement links TRBV5-1 to TRBJ2-7; 11 bases match TRBD2. V lost 2 bases to trimming and J lost 7 bases; unmatched junction nucleotides: 14. The CDR3 spans 17 residues. Germline assignment: CDR1 SGHRS and CDR2 YFSETQ. CDR3 DNA sequence: TGCGCCAGCAGCTTTTCTGCCGGGACTAGCGGCCTTGGGGAGCAGTACTTC. Translation gives CASSFSAGTSGLGEQYF.

This clonotype was seen more than once but under ten times. The rearrangement links TRBV18 to TRBJ2-3; D call uncertain. Germline-derived CDR1 and CDR2 are KGHSH and LQKENI. The CDR3 sequence is 12 residues long. Trimming shortened V by 5 bases and J by 3 bases, and 6 bases separated the two germline ends. The CDR3 loop reads CASSVITDTQYF. CDR3 sequence (DNA): TGTGCCAGCTCAGTAATAACAGATACGCAGTATTTT. Full variable domain (remainder filled in from reference TRBV18 and TRBJ2-3): NAGVMQNPRHLVRRRGQEARLRCSPMKGHSHVYWYRQLPEEGLKFMVYLQKENIIDESGMPKERFSAEFPKEGPSILRIQQVVRGDSAAYFCASSVITDTQYFGPGTRLTVL.

This chain uses TRBV7-9 with TRBJ2-5; a possible D gene is TRBD1 (6 bases). From germline, CDR1 is SEHNR and CDR2 FQNEAQ (reference sequence). The CDR3 length is 14 residues. Trimming left V 5 bases short and J 5 bases short, with 15 bases between. CDR3 coding DNA: TGTGCCAGCAGCCCCCGGGACATAAAGGAGACCCAGTACTTC. It codes for CASSPRDIKETQYF.

The gene calls are TRBV9 and TRBJ2-2; no clear D. Trimming pared 1 base from V and 1 base from J, leaving 11 bases between. This CDR3 contains 16 residues. Per the germline V gene, CDR1 is SGDLS and CDR2 is YYNGEE. CDR3 bases: TGTGCCAGCAGCGTACCTATTCAGGAGAACACCGGGGAGCTGTTTTTT. Its translation: CASSVPIQENTGELFF.

V gene TRBV29-1 combines with J gene TRBJ2-5; D perhaps matches TRBD2 (6 bases). Germline-derived CDR1 and CDR2 are SQVTM and ANQGSEA. The CDR3 is 11 amino acids. Trimming stripped 5 bases from V and 5 bases from J, with 9 bases between. The CDR3 sequence: CSVLGRETQYF. The CDR3, as DNA: TGCAGCGTTCTTGGGAGGGAGACCCAGTACTTC.

This clonotype has just a few counts. This chain joins TRBV10-3 and TRBJ2-5; the match to TRBD2 covers 7 bases. This CDR3 is built from 14 residues. Germline CDR1 is ENHRY and CDR2 is SYGVKD. V lost 8 bases, J lost 0 bases, and 6 bases stayed unmatched. The CDR3 protein is CAIGKGRDQETQYF. The CDR3, as DNA: TGTGCCATCGGAAAAGGGAGGGACCAAGAGACCCAGTACTTC.